A selection of T cell receptor beta chains follows, all from one sample in a study of blood T cell repertoires in COVID-19. Produced via immunoSEQ multiplex PCR; TCRdb's table is partial and in-frame only. The table lists under 130,000 clones, 85% of them singletons. The sample consisted of peripheral blood. These receptors were taken from a man in his fifties with acute or convalescent COVID-19. Each CDR3 is given with its conserved first and last residue.

TRBJ1-3,TRBV18,CASSSGQARSSGNTIYF
TRBJ2-5,TRBV9,CASSVVEGPPYF
TRBJ2-7,TRBV19,CASNSEGPSYEQYF
TRBJ1-6,TRBV19,CASSPQTGGRNSPLHF
TRBJ2-3,TRBV27,CASSLTRDSSTDTQYF
TRBJ2-2,TRBV27,CASSLWPQTGELFF
TRBJ2-7,TRBV18,CASSGDRGSYEQYF
TRBJ2-2,TRBV5-1,CASSFGLLRNTGELFF
TRBJ2-3,TRBV13,CASSYKRGGLGSDTQYF
TRBJ2-5,TRBV5-4,CASSPSGQKETQYF
TRBJ1-2,TRBV7-9,CASSFTDNYGYTF
TRBJ1-6,TRBV6-5,CASSYSSSRNSPLHF
TRBJ2-2,TRBV4-1,CASSQEGQSTGELFF
TRBJ2-3,TRBV6-6,CASSSSTDTQYF
TRBJ2-7,TRBV6-5,CASSYSAGEGYEQYF
TRBJ2-1,TRBV2,CASSGGLSRSYNEQFF
TRBJ2-1,TRBV7-8,CASSQRSSGFYNEQFF
TRBJ1-6,TRBV6-5,CASSFLHPGQGSPLHF
TRBJ2-1,TRBV15,CATSRVVSGRNEQFF
TRBJ1-3,TRBV18,CASSPLDTSGNTIYF
TRBJ2-7,TRBV5-1,CASSSVPRGQPGGYEQYF
TRBJ2-6,TRBV2,CATWSKGQGEAGANVLTF
TRBJ2-3,TRBV3-1/TRBV3-2,CASSPGTDSTDTQYF
TRBJ2-7,TRBV27,CASSLTWRASGRDEQYF
TRBJ2-1,TRBV7-2,CASSLVPSSGGNEQFF
TRBJ2-7,TRBV19,CARESGQETYEQYF
TRBJ1-2,TRBV29-1,CSVEDGSRGLYGYTF
TRBJ1-6,TRBV3-1/TRBV3-2,CASSQGQGGSYNSPLHF
TRBJ2-7,TRBV28,CASTHPRGLAGVKHEQYF
TRBJ2-5,TRBV30,CAWSPGGETQYF
TRBJ2-3,TRBV5-1,CASSLGLDYADTQYF
TRBJ2-1,TRBV18,CASSPPGTENNEQFF
TRBJ2-2,TRBV2,CASKGAKQNTGELFF
TRBJ2-1,TRBV7-6,CASSLAARLGTSGGNEQFF
TRBJ2-1,TRBV30,CAWSAVKSGGQINYNEQFF
TRBJ2-6,TRBV18,CASSPLDNLGSGANVLTF
TRBJ2-1,TRBV15,CATSGGGGAFYNEQFF
TRBJ2-1,TRBV9,CASSVVGSVNYNEQFF
TRBJ2-5,TRBV4-1,CASSQIGEETQYF
TRBJ2-2,TRBV7-3,CASSLFGQGYTGELFF
TRBJ2-3,TRBV12-5,CASGSITSTDTQYF
TRBJ1-1,TRBV13,CASSLLTGGNTEAFF
TRBJ2-4,TRBV18,CASSSFITREVAKNIQYF
TRBJ2-1,TRBV10-3,CAISGLAGQHNEQFF
TRBJ2-5,TRBV5-1,CASSLQGSETQYF
TRBJ2-1,TRBV12-5,CASGLASPTSAEQFF
TRBJ2-1,TRBV6-1,CASSEALALEVNEQFF
TRBJ1-1,TRBV7-2,CASSPRDRGPTEAFF
TRBJ2-7,TRBV10-1,CASSGAPGTSGIYEQYF
TRBJ2-7,TRBV6-5,CASLEPPGRFYEQYF
TRBJ1-6,TRBV6-5,CASTLQGVGNSPLHF
TRBJ2-7,TRBV6-4,CASSDSPGQGKSEQYF
TRBJ2-7,TRBV5-1,CASSLVDPSGRSSYEQYF
TRBJ2-7,TRBV4-1,CASSPGRAPGRGDIEQYF
TRBJ1-2,TRBV27,CASRGAGGGGYTF